This paragraph covers one T cell receptor (beta chain) sequence. Its antigen is still unknown. The record originates from a study of shared clonotypes between healthy human individuals. Study-wide results and caveats: Across subsets, estimated richness was generally greater for naive than for memory populations.

Naive CD8 isolation took CD45RO-negative cells positively selected for CCR7 and excluded terminally differentiated effector memory CD45RA+ cells. An even split of each subset's genomic DNA across several immunoSEQ plates was performed. Generated by immunoSEQ multiplex PCR, the TCRdb table keeps only in-frame clones and is missing some. The data show about 590,000 clones, nearly 97% seen once. V shed 5 bases and J shed 5 bases, with 13 bases lying between them. The CDR3 extends over 13 amino acids. CDR1 is SEHNR and CDR2 is FQNEAQ in the germline V gene (reference sequence). Material for sequencing was naive CD8+ T cells sorted from blood. The sequence was obtained from a woman aged 25-40 years in good health. V is TRBV7-9 and J is TRBJ2-7, with D unclear. CDR3 sequence reads: CASSPSSQDEQYF. The DNA of the CDR3 is TGTGCCAGCAGCCCTTCGTCACAAGACGAGCAGTACTTC.